This T cell receptor (beta chain) was sequenced in a study of blood T cells in healthy people across ages. A few counts support this clonotype. Then a second PCR, running about 6 to 12 cycles, was carried out with a sample-barcoded 5' primer and a J-beta primer mix. TCRdb re-analysed the 5' RACE reads in MiXCR, keeping a single row per CDR3 protein. The sample has approximately 770,000 distinct CDR3 sequences, about 62% seen once. Germline values: CDR1 SGHTA, CDR2 FQGNSA. The length of the CDR3 is 14 residues. The ends were cut back, 1 base at V and 4 bases at J, with 10 bases in the middle. The specimen sequenced was blood. This chain links TRBV7-2 with TRBJ1-2; no definite D call. The receptor was derived from a man aged 25 to 40 in good health. This CDR3 reads CASSLGGESYGYTF. DNA of the CDR3: TGTGCCAGCAGCTTAGGCGGGGAAAGCTATGGCTACACCTTC.